These T cell receptor beta chains were read from a single sample in a study of cytomegalovirus exposure and HLA in healthy donors. Assay used: immunoSEQ multiplex PCR; TCRdb lists only in-frame clones, some missing. The sample contains just over 150,000 clones, almost 80% of which appear only once. The sample comprised PBMCs. The receptor set was obtained from a woman aged 45-60 years in good health and CMV-seropositive. Each CDR3 is given with its conserved first and last residue. A D gene is named only where the DNA matches it firmly. A row's size may be missing; if present it is once, few, many or a size class.

TRBV6-5,TRBJ1-1,NA,NA,TGTGCCAGCAGTTTGACAGGGAACACTGAAGCTTTCTTT,CASSLTGNTEAFF
TRBV19,TRBJ2-3,NA,NA,TGTGCCAGTAGTATAGGGGGCGCATCAGATACGCAGTATTTT,CASSIGGASDTQYF
TRBV6-4,TRBJ2-1,NA,NA,TGTGCCAGCAAGCCGGGGAGCTCCTACAATGAGCAGTTCTTC,CASKPGSSYNEQFF
TRBV7-6,TRBJ2-5,NA,NA,TGTGCCAGCAGCTTACGGGCAGGGCAAGAGACCCAGTACTTC,CASSLRAGQETQYF
TRBV7-6,TRBJ2-3,TRBD2,NA,TGTGCCAGCAGCCAATCTAGCGGGGGGGCTTATCCCACATTCCCCGATACGCAGTATTTT,CASSQSSGGAYPTFPDTQYF
TRBV28,TRBJ1-2,NA,NA,TGTGCCAGCAATCCTTCGGGCAGGGGCGACTATGGCTACACCTTC,CASNPSGRGDYGYTF
TRBV10-2,TRBJ2-7,TRBD1,NA,TGCGCCAGCAGTGACTTCGGACAGGGGAGGTACGAGCAGTACTTC,CASSDFGQGRYEQYF
TRBV7-4,TRBJ1-5,TRBD1,NA,TGTGCCAGCAGCCATGACCGGGACAGGGAAACTCAGCCCCAGCATTTT,CASSHDRDRETQPQHF
TRBV10-3,TRBJ2-3,TRBD1,NA,TGTGCCATCAGTGATTCTCGACAGGGGGCCTCCTACACGCAGTATTTT,CAISDSRQGASYTQYF
TRBV5-1,TRBJ2-2,NA,NA,TGCGCCAGCAGCGACCAGGGTGGGGCCGGGGAGCTGTTTTTT,CASSDQGGAGELFF
TRBV29-1,TRBJ1-4,NA,NA,TGCAGCGCTCCGGACAGCAGGTCTGGAAAACTGTTTTTT,CSAPDSRSGKLFF
TRBV19,TRBJ2-7,TRBD2,NA,TGTGCCAGTAGTATAGACGGGACTACTACCTACGAGCAGTACTTC,CASSIDGTTTYEQYF
TRBV7-2,TRBJ2-7,TRBD2,NA,TGTGCCAGCAGCAAGGGACTAGCGGAGATGGTAGAGCAGTACTTC,CASSKGLAEMVEQYF
TRBV5-1,TRBJ1-6,TRBD1,NA,TGCGCCAGCTCCCTAGGACAGGGTCCTTCACCCCTCCACTTT,CASSLGQGPSPLHF
TRBV5-6,TRBJ2-7,TRBD1,NA,TGTGCCAGCAGCTTGGGGGGACAGGGGGCAGACGAGCAGTACTTC,CASSLGGQGADEQYF
TRBV5-1,TRBJ1-4,NA,NA,TGCGCCAGCAGCTTGAGACAGCCAAGCACTAATGAAAAACTGTTTTTT,CASSLRQPSTNEKLFF
TRBV5-1,TRBJ2-5,NA,NA,TGCGCCAGCAGCTTGGCCATGGGCAGGGGAGAGACCCAGTACTTC,CASSLAMGRGETQYF
TRBV4-1,TRBJ2-5,NA,NA,TGCGCCAGCAGCCAAGGTTTGAGACCCCTGGGCGAGACCCAGTACTTC,CASSQGLRPLGETQYF
TRBV27,TRBJ2-7,NA,NA,TGTGCCAGCAGTCCGTTCGTTGGAGGCTCCTACGAGCAGTACTTC,CASSPFVGGSYEQYF
TRBV7-2,TRBJ1-1,NA,NA,TGTGCCAGCAGCTTAGCGGGAGTACACACTGAAGCTTTCTTT,CASSLAGVHTEAFF
TRBV30,TRBJ2-5,NA,few,TGTGCCTGGAGTGTACTTGGGGGGATGGAGACCCAGTACTTC,CAWSVLGGMETQYF
TRBV7-2,TRBJ1-2,TRBD1,NA,TGTGCCAGCAGCTGGGCAGGGACAGGGGAGAGTGGCTACACCTTC,CASSWAGTGESGYTF
TRBV6-6,TRBJ2-7,NA,NA,TGTGCCAGCAGTTACTCGAATGAAAGGGGCTCCTACGAGCAGTACTTC,CASSYSNERGSYEQYF
TRBV2,TRBJ2-7,TRBD2,NA,TGTGCCAGCAGTGAAAGGACTAGCGGGAGAAAAATCTCCTACGAGCAGTACTTC,CASSERTSGRKISYEQYF
TRBV2,TRBJ1-4,NA,NA,TGTGCCAGCAGTGACAGGGCTAATGAAAAACTGTTTTTT,CASSDRANEKLFF
TRBV2,TRBJ1-1,TRBD1,NA,TGTGCCAGCGTGGGGACAGGGGGGACTGAAGCTTTCTTT,CASVGTGGTEAFF
TRBV20-1,TRBJ1-5,NA,NA,TGCAGTGTGGGCCTACAGCCCCAGCATTTT,CSVGLQPQHF
TRBV5-6,TRBJ1-3,NA,NA,TGTGCCAGCAGCCTCTCTGGAAACACCATATATTTT,CASSLSGNTIYF
TRBV7-9,TRBJ2-3,NA,few,TGTGCCAGCAGCCAAATCACAGATACGCAGTATTTT,CASSQITDTQYF
TRBV10-1,TRBJ2-7,TRBD2,NA,TGCGCCAGCAGTGACCCGGGACTAGCGGGAGGGCCCGGCGAGCAGTACTTC,CASSDPGLAGGPGEQYF
TRBV13,TRBJ2-7,TRBD2,NA,TGTGCCAGCAGCGCCGGGACTAGCGAACACGAGCAGTACTTC,CASSAGTSEHEQYF
TRBV9,TRBJ2-3,NA,NA,TGTGCCAGCAGCGTAGGGGCCTCCACAGATACGCAGTATTTT,CASSVGASTDTQYF
TRBV5-4,TRBJ1-1,NA,once,TGTGCCAGCAGCTTGGCGGGGTCTGAAGCTTTCTTT,CASSLAGSEAFF
TRBV7-2,TRBJ2-5,NA,NA,TGTGCCAGCAGCACCGGGACACCCGAGGGGACCCAGTACTTC,CASSTGTPEGTQYF
TRBV2,TRBJ2-7,NA,NA,TGTGCCAGCAGTGCGCCCTACGAGCAGTACTTC,CASSAPYEQYF
TRBV19,TRBJ2-2,NA,NA,TGTGCCAGTAGGATAACAGGAGCCGCGAACACCGGGGAGCTGTTTTTT,CASRITGAANTGELFF
TRBV9,TRBJ2-3,NA,NA,TGTGCCAGCAGCGTAGGGACATCCCCCTCAGATACGCAGTATTTT,CASSVGTSPSDTQYF
TRBV7-8,TRBJ2-4,NA,NA,TGTGCCAGCAGCACACTTTCCTCGGGCATTCAGTACTTC,CASSTLSSGIQYF
TRBV13,TRBJ1-3,NA,NA,TGTGCCAGCAGCTCTCCCCGGACAGATTACTCTGGAAACACCATATATTTT,CASSSPRTDYSGNTIYF
TRBV2,TRBJ2-6,NA,NA,TGTGCCAGCAGCCTTGGGGCCAACGTCCTGACTTTC,CASSLGANVLTF
TRBV5-4,TRBJ1-2,TRBD1,NA,TGTGCCAGCAGCTCACGACAGGGTACAATACTTCAGGGGGGCTACACCTTC,CASSSRQGTILQGGYTF
TRBV5-6,TRBJ1-1,NA,NA,TGTGCCAGCAGCTTGTGGGCCGCGGAGGGAGCTTTCTTT,CASSLWAAEGAFF
TRBV6-6,TRBJ1-5,TRBD1,NA,TGTGCCAGCAGTCAATTGGGACAGGTTAGCAATCAGCCCCAGCATTTT,CASSQLGQVSNQPQHF
TRBV9,TRBJ1-1,NA,NA,TGTGCCAGCAGCGTCAGTCAGGTTGGGAACACTGAAGCTTTCTTT,CASSVSQVGNTEAFF
TRBV5-6,TRBJ1-2,NA,NA,TGTGCCAGCAGCTTGGAAAGCGGCACCTTC,CASSLESGTF
TRBV28,TRBJ1-6,NA,once,TGTGCCAGCAGTAACCAGGATTCACCCCTCCACTTT,CASSNQDSPLHF
TRBV7-2,TRBJ1-1,NA,NA,TGTGCCAGCAGCCGTGACAGGACTGAAGCTTTCTTT,CASSRDRTEAFF
TRBV30,TRBJ2-7,NA,NA,TGTGCCTGGAGTAGCCTACAGGGCTACGAGCAGTACTTC,CAWSSLQGYEQYF
TRBV5-1,TRBJ2-1,TRBD2,NA,TGCGCCACCCAGCGGGGACCCAGGGCCAATGAGCAGTTCTTC,CATQRGPRANEQFF
TRBV6-6,TRBJ1-1,NA,NA,TGTGCCAGCAGTTACTCTTCGGGACAGAACACTGAAGCTTTCTTT,CASSYSSGQNTEAFF
TRBV7-2,TRBJ2-1,NA,NA,TGTGCCAGCAGCTCGCTTAGTGGGTCGGGCTACAATGAGCAGTTCTTC,CASSSLSGSGYNEQFF